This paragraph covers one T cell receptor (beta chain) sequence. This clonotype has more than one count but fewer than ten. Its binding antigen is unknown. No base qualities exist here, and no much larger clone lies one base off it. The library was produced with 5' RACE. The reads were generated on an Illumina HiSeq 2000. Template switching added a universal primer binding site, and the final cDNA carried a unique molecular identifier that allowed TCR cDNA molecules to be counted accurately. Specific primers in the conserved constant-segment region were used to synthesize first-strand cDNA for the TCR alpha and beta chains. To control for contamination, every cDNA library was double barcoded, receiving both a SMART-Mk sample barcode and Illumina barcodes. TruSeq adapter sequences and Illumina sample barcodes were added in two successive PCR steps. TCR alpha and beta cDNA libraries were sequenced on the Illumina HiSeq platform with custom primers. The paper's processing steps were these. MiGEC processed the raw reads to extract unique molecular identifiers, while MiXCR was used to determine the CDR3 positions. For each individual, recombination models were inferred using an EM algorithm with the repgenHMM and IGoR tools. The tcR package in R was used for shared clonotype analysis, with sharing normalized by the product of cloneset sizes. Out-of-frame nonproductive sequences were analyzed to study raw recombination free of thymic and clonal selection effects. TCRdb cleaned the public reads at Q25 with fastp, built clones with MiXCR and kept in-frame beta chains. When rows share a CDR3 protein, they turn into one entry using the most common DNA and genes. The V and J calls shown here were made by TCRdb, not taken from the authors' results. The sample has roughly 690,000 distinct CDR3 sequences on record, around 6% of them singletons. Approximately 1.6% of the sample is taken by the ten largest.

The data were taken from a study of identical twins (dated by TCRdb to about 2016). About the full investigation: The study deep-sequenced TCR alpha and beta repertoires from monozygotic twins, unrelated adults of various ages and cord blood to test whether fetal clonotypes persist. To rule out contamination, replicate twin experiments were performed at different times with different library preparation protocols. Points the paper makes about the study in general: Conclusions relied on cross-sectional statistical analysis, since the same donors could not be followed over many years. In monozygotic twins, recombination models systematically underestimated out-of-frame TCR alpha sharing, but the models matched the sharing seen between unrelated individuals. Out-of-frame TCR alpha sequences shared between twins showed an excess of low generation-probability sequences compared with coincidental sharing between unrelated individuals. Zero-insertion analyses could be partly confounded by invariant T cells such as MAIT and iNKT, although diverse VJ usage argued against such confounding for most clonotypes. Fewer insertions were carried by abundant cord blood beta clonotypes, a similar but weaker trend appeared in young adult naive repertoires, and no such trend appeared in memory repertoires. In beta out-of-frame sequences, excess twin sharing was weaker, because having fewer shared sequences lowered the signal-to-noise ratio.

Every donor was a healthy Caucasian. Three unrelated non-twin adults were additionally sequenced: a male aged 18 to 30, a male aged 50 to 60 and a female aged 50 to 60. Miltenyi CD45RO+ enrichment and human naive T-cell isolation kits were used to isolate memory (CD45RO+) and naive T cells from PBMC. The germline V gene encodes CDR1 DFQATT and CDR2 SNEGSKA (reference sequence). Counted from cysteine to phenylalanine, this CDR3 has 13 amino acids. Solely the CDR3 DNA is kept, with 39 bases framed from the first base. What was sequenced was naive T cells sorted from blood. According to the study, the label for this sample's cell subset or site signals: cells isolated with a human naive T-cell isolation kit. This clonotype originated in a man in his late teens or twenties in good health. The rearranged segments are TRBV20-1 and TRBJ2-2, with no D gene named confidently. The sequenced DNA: TGCAGAGAGACTCATCAGAACACCGGGGAGCTGTTTTTT. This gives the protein CRETHQNTGELFF.